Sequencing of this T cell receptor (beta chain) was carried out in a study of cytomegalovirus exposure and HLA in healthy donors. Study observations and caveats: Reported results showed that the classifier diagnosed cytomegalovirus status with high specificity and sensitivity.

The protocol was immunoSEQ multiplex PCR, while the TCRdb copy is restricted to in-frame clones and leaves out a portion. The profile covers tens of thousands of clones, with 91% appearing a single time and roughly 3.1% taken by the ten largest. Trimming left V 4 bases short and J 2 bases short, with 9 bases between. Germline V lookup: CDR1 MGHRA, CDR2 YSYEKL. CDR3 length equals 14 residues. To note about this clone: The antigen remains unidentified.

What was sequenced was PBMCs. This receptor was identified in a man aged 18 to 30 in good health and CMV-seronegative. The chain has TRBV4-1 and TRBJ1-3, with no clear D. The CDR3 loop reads CASSRLRTGNTIYF. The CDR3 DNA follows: TGCGCCAGCAGCCGGCTCAGGACTGGAAACACCATATATTTT.